One sample yielded the 13 T cell receptor beta chains listed below, sequenced in a study of T-cell reconstitution after alpha-beta-depleted transplantation in children. Unique molecular identifiers were built into the TCRbeta library. TCRdb reanalysed the PCR reads using MiXCR and keeps one entry per CDR3 protein. The repertoire has 55,000 to 85,000 distinct CDR3 sequences, about a tenth of them found once; the top ten carry approximately 13%. Sequenced material: PBMCs, taken before TCRalphabeta/CD19-depleted stem cell transplant. Receptor source: a boy aged 10-17 years with acute myeloid leukemia, due to receive a stem cell transplant.

The sample holds many counts of this clonotype. V gene TRBV6-2 or TRBV6-3 combines with J gene TRBJ2-7; 9 nucleotides match TRBD1. The V segment lost 6 bases and the J segment 3 bases; nucleotides outside the gene matches: 6. Germline V gene lookup returns CDR1 MNHEY and CDR2 SVGEGT. The CDR3 is 14 residues long. The CDR3 is CASRRPGQGYEQYF. CDR3 nucleotides: TGTGCCAGCAGACGACCGGGACAGGGCTACGAGCAGTACTTC.

This clonotype has ten or more counts. The chain joins TRBV27 to TRBJ2-5; no clear D gene. The CDR3 totals 12 residues. The V end was cut by 5 bases, the J end by 7 bases, with 11 bases between. The V gene's germline CDR1 is MNHEY and CDR2 SMNVEV (reference sequence). DNA of the CDR3: TGTGCCAGCAGTAACAATTTTGGGACCCAGTACTTC. Encoded protein: CASSNNFGTQYF.

This clonotype was detected many times. This chain connects TRBV12-5 to TRBJ2-2, with D uncertain. Germline CDR1 LGHNT, CDR2 FRNRAP. This CDR3 contains 13 residues. V gave up 1 base and J gave up 9 bases, with 9 bases separating them. CDR3 region: CASGLGLHRELFF. Here the CDR3 DNA reads TGTGCTAGTGGTTTGGGACTCCACCGGGAGCTGTTTTTT.

This clonotype came up many times. The rearrangement links TRBV29-1 to TRBJ2-1; 13 bases agree with TRBD2. Trimming at V came to 3 bases and at J to 8 bases, leaving 7 bases not matched to a gene. The CDR3 is made up of 15 amino acids. Germline V gene data show CDR1 as SQVTM and CDR2 as ANQGSEA. CDR3: CSVDKTSGGAYEQFF. DNA for the CDR3: TGCAGCGTTGATAAAACTAGCGGGGGGGCCTATGAGCAGTTCTTC.

The chain couples TRBV29-1 to TRBJ1-1; D ambiguous. The CDR3 is 13 amino acids. Trimming removed 2 bases from V and 5 bases from J, with 12 bases in between. Germline assignment: CDR1 SQVTM and CDR2 ANQGSEA. Here the CDR3 reads CSVEQAPGTEAFF. In DNA form, the CDR3 reads TGCAGCGTTGAACAGGCCCCGGGGACTGAAGCTTTCTTT.

This clonotype was counted ten times or more. This rearrangement joins TRBV24-1 to TRBJ2-7, with 9 bases fitting TRBD2. The CDR3 consists of 15 residues. Germline V gene data show CDR1 as KGHDR and CDR2 as SFDVKD. DNA of the CDR3: TGTGCGGGCGGGAGGGACACCCGAATGGGGTACGAGCAGTACTTC. Its protein is CAGGRDTRMGYEQYF.

In its sample, this clonotype was seen many times. The rearrangement links TRBV7-2 to TRBJ2-1, with TRBD2 identical over 10 bases. The CDR3 is made up of 17 amino acids. V was clipped by 3 bases and J by 4 bases; unmatched bases: 9. In germline, CDR1 is SGHTA, CDR2 FQGNSA. The CDR3 region is CASSFLSGRVGYNEQFF. The CDR3 DNA sequence: TGTGCCAGCAGCTTCCTCAGCGGGAGGGTCGGATACAATGAGCAGTTCTTC.

This clonotype was counted many times. This rearrangement joins TRBV7-8 to TRBJ1-5, with D hard to call. This CDR3 comprises 15 residues. CDR1 is SGHVS, CDR2 FQNEAQ, per germline. V dropped 5 bases and J dropped 3 bases, with 14 bases sitting between them. The CDR3 loop reads CASSPRLSVNQPQHF. The CDR3 nucleotides read TGTGCCAGCAGCCCCCGTTTATCAGTCAATCAGCCCCAGCATTTT.

This clonotype showed up many times. The V and J genes are TRBV7-8 and TRBJ2-2; D possibly corresponds to TRBD2 (5 bases). This CDR3 comprises 15 residues. Trimming stripped 5 bases from V and 4 bases from J, with 14 bases between. Germline CDR1 and CDR2: SGHVS and FQNEAQ. In nucleotides, the CDR3 is TGTGCCAGCAGCCTGGCCCCGAGCGGCACCGGGGAGCTGTTTTTT. Residues: CASSLAPSGTGELFF.

This clonotype was counted ten times or more. The chain joins TRBV5-1 to TRBJ2-1; 8 positions match TRBD2. Germline V gene sequence: CDR1 SGHRS, CDR2 YFSETQ. V trimming: 4 bases; J trimming: 3 bases; junction bases outside the gene matches: 6. The CDR3 totals 15 residues. The CDR3 loop reads CASSPRLARYNEQFF. CDR3 in DNA: TGCGCCAGCAGCCCCCGACTAGCGCGCTACAATGAGCAGTTCTTC.

In regard to this clonotype: A clone one base away is much larger, so this may be a read error. The rearrangement joins TRBV4-1 to TRBJ2-2; D perhaps matches TRBD2 (5 bases). Germline V gene lookup returns CDR1 MGHRA and CDR2 YSYEKL. CDR3 length: 14 amino acids. Trimming took 1 base from V and 5 from J, leaving 8 bases between them. CDR3 amino acids: CASSQGGATGELFF. CDR3 coding DNA: TGCGCCAGCAGCCAAGGGGGAGCAACCGGGGAGCTGTTTTTT.

This clonotype occurred many times. This chain joins TRBV7-3 and TRBJ2-1; D is unresolved. The length of the CDR3 is 16 residues. Germline loops: CDR1 SGHTA, CDR2 FQGTGA. The V end was cut by 5 bases, the J end by 3 bases, with 17 bases between. In nucleotides, the CDR3 is TGTGCCAGCAGCCCGACGGCGGCAGACGTCTACAATGAGCAGTTCTTC. This encodes CASSPTAADVYNEQFF.

The chain carries TRBV6-5 and TRBJ2-3; 9 bases are a match to TRBD1. CDR3 length: 16 residues. CDR1 and CDR2 from the germline V gene are MNHEY and SVGAGI. V lost 2 bases and J lost 1; bases outside the gene matches: 4. The CDR3 DNA reads TGTGCCAGCAGTTACGGACAGGGGATCGGCACAGATACGCAGTATTTT. This codes for CASSYGQGIGTDTQYF.